This record covers a single T cell receptor beta chain. Its cognate antigen has yet to be identified. There are no base qualities to consult, and no much larger clone falls within one base. The library was prepared using PCR. The listed sequencing device is Illumina HiSeq 2500. In-frame beta chains were kept once TCRdb had trimmed the public reads at Q25 with fastp and called clones with MiXCR. Identical CDR3 protein sequences are pooled into one entry, listed with their most common genes and DNA. Within this sample are 7,000 to 9,500 distinct CDR3 sequences, with more than 20% of them counted one time only. The ten largest account for 8.8% of the sample. The data belong to a study of CXCR3 chemokines and chemotherapy response in bladder cancer (dated by TCRdb to the early 2020s). Some background on the complete study: The study tested whether activity of the CXCR3 chemokine system within human bladder cancer tumors predicted response to chemotherapy.

Sample collection occurred from a patient whose treatment included neoadjuvant chemotherapy. This receptor was taken from a human donor with bladder cancer that did not respond to neoadjuvant chemotherapy.

This receptor has the CDR3 CSAIQGLNTEAFF. The DNA is as follows: TGCAGTGCTATACAGGGGTTGAACACTGAAGCTTTCTTT. The chain links TRBV20-1 with TRBJ1-1; 7 bases in the junction line up with TRBD1. The germline V gene (reference sequence) yields DFQATT for CDR1 and SNEGSKA for CDR2. Relative to germline, V is missing 4 bases and J is missing 0 bases, with 2 bases of the junction outside any gene match. The CDR3 goes from the cysteine to the phenylalanine over 13 residues. Of the read, only the CDR3 DNA is kept; its 39 bases are in frame from base 1.